The 25 T cell receptor beta chains below were found in one sample sequenced in a study of blood T cells in healthy people across ages. The use of a sample-barcoded 5' primer and a J-beta primer mix characterized a second PCR of 7 to 11 cycles. TCRdb independently ran MiXCR on the 5' RACE reads; one entry per CDR3 protein. Here the sample spans some 700,000 distinct CDR3 sequences, 20% to 25% being singletons. Sample: blood. The receptors here all came from a man in his sixties or seventies in good health.

V and J are TRBV5-8 and TRBJ2-4; D is unclear. This CDR3 contains 16 residues. CDR1 is SGHTS, CDR2 YDEGEE, per germline. The germline V and J ends were trimmed by 0 bases and 2 bases, with 12 bases remaining between them. In DNA form, the CDR3 reads TGTGCCAGCAGCTTGGAGGTTATCCAGACCAAAAACATTCAGTACTTC. It is translated as CASSLEVIQTKNIQYF.

This clonotype showed up just a few times. The rearrangement uses TRBV7-2 and TRBJ1-5; D gene unclear. V gave up 8 bases and J gave up 13 bases, with 24 bases separating them. Germline lookup yields CDR1 SGHTA and CDR2 FQGNSA. The CDR3 spans 14 residues. The CDR3 bases are TGTGCCAGCCAAGAGTCTGGGAATAGCGTCACGCAGCATTTT. It encodes CASQESGNSVTQHF.

This clonotype has only a few counts. At one of its ends the junction is not consistent with the germline gene, which may arise from a read error. The chain employs TRBV12-3 or TRBV12-4 and TRBJ2-3; the D is unclear. CDR3 length: 13 amino acids. CDR3 region: CASSLGSLDTQYF. The CDR3, as DNA: TGTGCCAGCAGCTTAGGATCGTTAGATACGCAGTATTTT.

The chain is built from TRBV14 and TRBJ2-5; no clear D. The better agreement between TRBJ2-7 and the DNA end casts doubt on the J call. CDR3 size: 17 residues. Germline-derived CDR1 and CDR2 are SGHDN and FVKESK. The CDR3: CASSFPDSVGILYEQYF. DNA for the CDR3: TGTGCCAGCAGTTTTCCCGATTCGGTAGGGATCCTCTACGAGCAGTACTTC.

The CDR3, as DNA: TGTGCCAGCAGCTTAGCATTGAGGGTCGAGCAGTACGTC. It is translated as CASSLALRVEQYV. The chain has TRBV7-2 and TRBJ2-7, with D possibly TRBD2 on 5 matching bases. The V gene's germline CDR1 is SGHTA and CDR2 FQGNSA. V shed 0 bases and J shed 6 bases, with 9 bases lying between them. This CDR3 contains 13 residues.

The gene calls are TRBV2 and TRBJ2-2; no definite D call. V was trimmed by 7 bases and J by 6 bases, leaving 15 bases between them. Germline CDR1 is SNHLY and CDR2 is FYNNEI. The CDR3 has 14 residues. This CDR3 reads CASTRSILAGELFF. The CDR3 nucleotides read TGTGCCAGCACGAGGTCCATCTTGGCCGGGGAGCTGTTTTTT.

The chain recombines TRBV6-6 with TRBJ2-5; 8 bases match TRBD1. CDR1 and CDR2 from the germline V gene are MNHNY and SVGAGI (reference sequence). This CDR3 region has 15 residues. Trimming cost V 0 bases and J 9 bases; bases outside gene matches: 9. Here the CDR3 DNA reads TGTGCCAGCAGTTACTCCTCGGCAGGGGGCAGATCCCAGTACTTC. This translates into CASSYSSAGGRSQYF.

The table lists this clonotype with a few counts. J is TRBJ2-3 and V is TRBV29-1, with D tentatively TRBD1 (6 bases). V was clipped by 3 bases and J by 2 bases, with 15 bases between them. Germline V gene lookup returns CDR1 SQVTM and CDR2 ANQGSEA. There are 15 residues in the CDR3. The CDR3 loop is CSVDAPRGHTDTQYF. DNA of the CDR3: TGCAGCGTTGATGCCCCCAGGGGCCACACAGATACGCAGTATTTT.

This clonotype turned up a few times. The V gene is TRBV9, the J gene TRBJ1-2; the D gene is possibly TRBD1 (5 bases). CDR1 SGDLS and CDR2 YYNGEE come from the germline V gene. Trimming shortened V by 3 bases and J by 0 bases, and 15 bases separated the two germline ends. The CDR3 has 16 residues. In nucleotides, the CDR3 is TGTGCCAGCAGCGAGGATGCGACAGCAACTAACTATGGCTACACCTTC. Translated: CASSEDATATNYGYTF.

The table lists this clonotype with a few counts. The chain links TRBV29-1 to TRBJ1-2; D possibly corresponds to TRBD1 (6 bases). Germline V gene sequence: CDR1 SQVTM, CDR2 ANQGSEA. The CDR3 consists of 16 residues. V gave up 4 bases and J gave up 0 bases, with 18 bases separating them. The CDR3 DNA reads as TGCAGCGTTGGCGGGGTAGGGGGGAGAGCTAACTATGGCTACACCTTC. Translating it yields CSVGGVGGRANYGYTF. The full variable domain, completed using reference TRBV29-1 and TRBJ1-2, is SAVISQKPSRDICQRGTSLTIQCQVDSQVTMMFWYRQQPGQSLTLIATANQGSEATYESGFVIDKFPISRPNLTFSTLTVSNMSPEDSSIYLCSVGGVGGRANYGYTFGSGTRLTVV.

This clonotype was counted a few times. Because it lacks the conserved phenylalanine or tryptophan at the end, this CDR3 is likely a read error. The rearrangement links TRBV7-3 to TRBJ1-1; D might be TRBD1 (5 bases). Germline V gives CDR1 SGHTA, CDR2 FQGTGA. The CDR3 sequence is 15 residues long. Trimming took off 5 bases at V and 1 base at J, with 14 bases between the two ends. CDR3: CASSLATVGNTEAFL. CDR3 DNA sequence: TGTGCCAGCAGCCTCGCGACAGTGGGGAACACTGAAGCTTTCCTT.

The V call is TRBV4-1, the J call TRBJ2-1, with TRBD2 identical over 8 bases. This CDR3 is built from 16 residues. Per germline, CDR1 MGHRA and CDR2 YSYEKL. Unmatched junction bases numbered 4, after V lost 1 base and J lost 2 bases. The DNA for the CDR3 is TGCGCCAGCAGCCAAGGGGGGACTAGGACCTACAATGAGCAGTTCTTC. Its protein is CASSQGGTRTYNEQFF.

The chain links TRBV20-1 to TRBJ2-7, with 8 bases that match TRBD1. The germline V gene has CDR1 DFQATT and CDR2 SNEGSKA (reference sequence). The CDR3 loop spans 14 amino acids. V was pared by 3 bases and J by 5 bases, with 9 bases of the junction left unmatched. As DNA, the CDR3 is TGCAGTGCTAGTTGGGGCCCAGGGGGCCACGAGCAGTACTTC. Protein product: CSASWGPGGHEQYF.

Only a few counts were recorded for this clonotype. One end of the junction is discordant with germline, which a read error may explain. The chain employs TRBV12-3 or TRBV12-4 and TRBJ2-5; no definite D call. CDR3 length: 15 residues. The CDR3 nucleotides read TGTGCCTGCAGCCCGTTCGGACGCTTCCAAGAGACCCAGTACTTC. Translated: CACSPFGRFQETQYF.

The genes are TRBV27 and TRBJ2-4; 9 bases fit TRBD2. The V segment lost 5 bases and the J segment 2 bases; nucleotides outside the gene matches: 4. The CDR3 totals 15 residues. Germline lookup yields CDR1 MNHEY and CDR2 SMNVEV (reference sequence). DNA of the CDR3: TGTGCCAGCAGTAGCGGGGGGTTGACCAAAAACATTCAGTACTTC. Protein sequence: CASSSGGLTKNIQYF.

The V and J genes are TRBV18 and TRBJ2-1; D uncertain. CDR3 length: 15 amino acids. Per the germline V gene, CDR1 is KGHSH and CDR2 is LQKENI. V was shortened by 3 bases and J by 6 bases, with 15 bases between the two germline ends. Written as DNA, the CDR3 is TGTGCCAGCTCACCCGAACCTCAGACAATCAATGAGCAGTTCTTC. Its protein product is CASSPEPQTINEQFF.

This clonotype was seen a handful of times. The V gene is TRBV30, the J gene TRBJ2-7; D call uncertain. The CDR3 is 15 amino acids. Germline assignment: CDR1 GTSNPN and CDR2 SVGIG (reference sequence). V lost 2 bases and J 7 bases, leaving 21 bases between the germline ends. The CDR3 loop is CAWSFGGTLQGEQYV. CDR3 in DNA: TGTGCCTGGAGTTTCGGCGGAACCTTACAAGGGGAGCAGTACGTC.

The chain joins TRBV20-1 to TRBJ1-2; D is possibly TRBD1 (5 bases). There are 14 residues in the CDR3. Germline V gives CDR1 DFQATT, CDR2 SNEGSKA (reference sequence). V lost 1 base and J lost 6, with 15 bases in between. The CDR3 here is CSARVGPLMDGYTF. Written as DNA, the CDR3 is TGCAGTGCTAGAGTGGGACCGCTTATGGATGGCTACACCTTC.

V and J are TRBV12-3 or TRBV12-4 and TRBJ2-1; 10 bases match TRBD2. J was trimmed by 14 bases and V by 2 bases; bases with no gene match: 6. This CDR3 region has 13 residues. Here the CDR3 reads CASSLSSGGGEFF. The CDR3 coding sequence is TGTGCCAGCAGTTTATCTAGCGGGGGTGGGGAGTTCTTC.

The V gene is TRBV28, the J gene TRBJ2-7; no definite D call. The V end was cut by 2 bases, the J end by 1 base, with 9 bases between. Germline loops: CDR1 MDHEN, CDR2 SYDVKM. The CDR3 length is 14 residues. CDR3 residues: CASSLVATSYEQYF. CDR3 DNA sequence: TGTGCCAGCAGTTTAGTGGCCACTTCCTACGAGCAGTACTTC.

The chain employs TRBV28 and TRBJ2-7; D ambiguous. CDR1 MDHEN and CDR2 SYDVKM come from the germline V gene. Trimming cost V 2 bases and J 2 bases, with 13 bases left between them. This CDR3 is 15 amino acids long. The CDR3 loop reads CASSLVGVRPYEQYF. CDR3 bases: TGTGCCAGCAGTTTAGTCGGCGTCAGGCCCTACGAGCAGTACTTC.

About this clonotype itself: The CDR3 end shows no conserved phenylalanine or tryptophan, and so a read error is likely. The chain employs TRBV6-1 and TRBJ2-5; D not certain. V was trimmed by 3 bases and J by 11 bases, leaving 16 bases between them. There are 13 residues in the CDR3. From germline, CDR1 is MNHNS and CDR2 SASEGT. CDR3 coding DNA: TGTGCCAGCAGTGATGTGTGGGGTTTGGAGCAGTACGTC. It yields the protein CASSDVWGLEQYV.

To note about this clonotype: A junction end diverges from the germline sequence, so it may reflect a read error. The rearrangement links TRBV15 to TRBJ2-7; D not resolved. Germline CDR1 and CDR2: LNHNV and YYDKDF (reference sequence). CDR3 size: 15 residues. The CDR3 coding sequence is TGTGCCACCAGCAGAGATAGGGCCGCATCCTACGAGCAGCACTTC. It codes for CATSRDRAASYEQHF.

This clonotype was recorded a few times. This rearrangement joins TRBV6-5 to TRBJ2-1; 7 bases line up with TRBD2. This CDR3 comprises 15 residues. Trimming removed 2 bases from V and 0 bases from J; junction bases left unmatched: 1. The V gene's germline CDR1 is MNHEY and CDR2 SVGAGI. The CDR3 DNA reads TGTGCCAGCAGTTACCGGACTAGCTCCTACAATGAGCAGTTCTTC. Translated: CASSYRTSSYNEQFF.

The chain uses TRBV6-1 and TRBJ2-1; D unclear. V shed 0 bases and J shed 6 bases, with 9 bases lying between them. The CDR3 is 14 residues long. Germline values: CDR1 MNHNS, CDR2 SASEGT. CDR3 in amino acids: CASSEARWGNEQFF. The DNA of the CDR3 is TGTGCCAGCAGTGAAGCGCGGTGGGGCAATGAGCAGTTCTTC.